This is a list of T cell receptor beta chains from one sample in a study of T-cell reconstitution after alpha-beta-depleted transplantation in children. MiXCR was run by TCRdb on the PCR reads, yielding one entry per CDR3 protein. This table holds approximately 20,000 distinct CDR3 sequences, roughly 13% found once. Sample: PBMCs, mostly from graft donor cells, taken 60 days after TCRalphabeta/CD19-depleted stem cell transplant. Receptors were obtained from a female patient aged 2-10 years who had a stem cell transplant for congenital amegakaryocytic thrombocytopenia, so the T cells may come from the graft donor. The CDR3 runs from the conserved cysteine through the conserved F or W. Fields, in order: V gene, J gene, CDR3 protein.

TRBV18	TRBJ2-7	CASWGGSDYEQYF
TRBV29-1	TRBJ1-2	CSVDQDRVGGYGYTF
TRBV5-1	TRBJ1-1	CASSSGNTEAFF
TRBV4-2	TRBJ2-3	CASSHPTSSGRTDTQYF
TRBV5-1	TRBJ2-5	CASRYEETQYF
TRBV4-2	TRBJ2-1	CASSQDHHPGSPYNEQFF
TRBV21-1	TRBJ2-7	CASSITSKSSYEQYF
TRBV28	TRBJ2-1	CASSLPSGTGLEQFF
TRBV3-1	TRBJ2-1	CASEPSGSAYNEQFF
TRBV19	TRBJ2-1	CASSDAGKHNEQFF
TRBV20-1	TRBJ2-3	CSASSAGGPSTDTQYF
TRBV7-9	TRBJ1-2	CASSLGQVSYGYTF
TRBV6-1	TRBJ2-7	CASRRTTSGVVSYEQYF
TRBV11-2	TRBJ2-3	CASSFLVQSGTDTQYF
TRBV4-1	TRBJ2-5	CASSQVQGKETQYF
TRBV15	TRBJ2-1	CATGTGVTYNEQFF
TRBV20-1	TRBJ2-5	CSARDPWLQETQYF
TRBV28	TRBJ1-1	CASPPGGILGLYTEAFF
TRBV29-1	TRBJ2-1	CSVQAGQFGQFF
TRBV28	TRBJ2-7	CATLDTSYEQYF
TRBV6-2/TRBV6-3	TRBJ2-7	CASSPNIGEQYF
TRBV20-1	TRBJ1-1	CSSVQRAEAFF
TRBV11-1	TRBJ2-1	CASSLETGVREQFF
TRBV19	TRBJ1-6	CARPNGRWGSPLHF
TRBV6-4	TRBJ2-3	CASSAGGPTDTQYF
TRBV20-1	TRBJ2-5	CSAPGLAGPWALETQYF
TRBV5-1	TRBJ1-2	CASSAMTGDGPYGYTF
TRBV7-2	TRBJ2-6	CASSLWAPGPGANVLTF
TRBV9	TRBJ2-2	CASSVVSGNTGELFF
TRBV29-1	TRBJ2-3	CSVGSGTDTQYF
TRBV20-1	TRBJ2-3	CSARITSTDTQYF
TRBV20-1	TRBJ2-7	CSARDIGQARNYYEQYF
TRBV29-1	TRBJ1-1	CSVEDPGRSYTEAFF
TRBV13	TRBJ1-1	CASSLQGPTEAFF
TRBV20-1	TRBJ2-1	CSADISGRSDEQFF
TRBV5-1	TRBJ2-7	CASSLEASSYEQYF
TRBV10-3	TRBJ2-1	CAITGTQGGYNEQFF
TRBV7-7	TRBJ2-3	CASSSGTGGDTQYF
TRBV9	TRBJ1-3	CASSSLGGINTIYF
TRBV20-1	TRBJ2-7	CSARMGTYEQYF
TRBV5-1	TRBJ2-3	CASSFLAFTDTQYF
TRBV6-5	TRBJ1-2	CASRIGGAAGYTF
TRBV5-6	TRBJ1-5	CASSLWDRVVQPQHF
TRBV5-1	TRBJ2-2	CASSHDTSGELFF
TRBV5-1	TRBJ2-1	CASGRGYNEQFF
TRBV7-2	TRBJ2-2	CASSLGQGMLAGELFF
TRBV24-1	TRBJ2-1	CATSDTGTGSYNEQFF
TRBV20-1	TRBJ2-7	CSASTGSIPYEQYF
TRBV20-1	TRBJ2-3	CSADAGAKSTDTQYF
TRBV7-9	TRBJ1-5	CASSSVGQGRNQPQHF
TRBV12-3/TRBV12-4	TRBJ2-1	CASSSYGRRYNEQFF
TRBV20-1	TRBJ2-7	CSAGRTGDDEQYF
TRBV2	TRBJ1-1	CASSHESNRIPEAFF
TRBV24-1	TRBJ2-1	CATRGLGEQFF
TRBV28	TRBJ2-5	CASSRKTRWETQYF
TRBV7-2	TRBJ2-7	CASSLGGSEIYEQYF
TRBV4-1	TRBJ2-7	CASSLLGYF
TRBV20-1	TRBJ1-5	CSARDGGRLGEPQHF
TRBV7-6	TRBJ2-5	CASSFSRETQYF